This T cell receptor (beta chain) was sequenced for a study of blood T cells in healthy people across ages. Study results and limitations: Diversity figures derived from one million T cells were judged to underestimate the true value.

For the second PCR, which ran for about 6 to 12 cycles, a sample-barcoded 5' primer and a J-beta primer mix were used. One entry per CDR3 protein, called by TCRdb with MiXCR from the 5' RACE reads. The sample contains 1.5 million to 2 million distinct CDR3 sequences, about 30% of which appear only once. Staff drew around 10 milliliters of peripheral blood from each donor. This clonotype showed up just a few times. The antigen is undetermined. CDR3 length: 14 residues. CDR1 is MNHNS, CDR2 SASEGT, per germline. V gave up 6 bases and J gave up 7 bases; unmatched junction bases: 9. The sequencing sample was made of blood. The receptor was isolated from a woman aged 30 to 39 in good health. J is TRBJ2-1 and V is TRBV6-1, with 7 positions matching TRBD1. The CDR3 sequence is CASRPGQYGNEQFF. CDR3 nucleotide sequence: TGTGCCAGCAGGCCGGGACAGTATGGGAATGAGCAGTTCTTC.